This T cell receptor beta chain was found in a study of Ad26.COV2.S vaccination and SARS-CoV-2 variants. The CDR3 contains 17 residues. In germline, CDR1 is LGHNA, CDR2 YSLEER. The V and J ends lost 0 bases and 1 base respectively, with 16 bases between them. This clone was observed a few times. Treatment specified: some 20 received Ad26.COV2.S at low or high dose, single or two shots; about 5 received placebo; per-sample allocation not given. Following the first vaccine or placebo injection, samples were taken on day 63. The data were produced by immunoSEQ multiplex PCR, yet TCRdb's version contains in-frame clones alone and is incomplete. The table records around 400,000 clones, more than 80% of them present only once.

The specimen comprised peripheral blood, sampled in a trial of Ad26.COV2.S vaccine versus placebo. The receptor comes from a person aged 18-65 years who received the Ad26.COV2.S COVID-19 vaccine or a placebo. The rearrangement joins TRBV4-3 to TRBJ2-7; D possibly corresponds to TRBD1 (6 bases). As DNA, the CDR3 is TGCGCCAGCAGCCAAGAATTCCGAGGGGGTGTATCCTACGAGCAGTACTTC. Protein product: CASSQEFRGGVSYEQYF.